This TCR beta chain was sequenced for a study of shared clonotypes between healthy human individuals. Study-wide context: Per donor, three plates held CD4 naive cells, three held CD4 memory, two held CD8 naive and one held CD8 memory.

The germline gives CDR1 LGHNA, CDR2 YSLEER. This CDR3 comprises 18 residues. Trimming shortened V by 4 bases and J by 2 bases, and 18 bases separated the two germline ends. Once extracted for a subset, genomic DNA was divided evenly among several immunoSEQ plates. Some clones are missing from TCRdb's copy, which holds only in-frame ones; the method was immunoSEQ multiplex PCR. The data show some 690,000 clones, 80% to 95% seen once. Study-level findings and limits: Only blood was sampled, and tissue TCR repertoires likely differ from blood ones. On the whole, naive subsets had larger estimated richness than memory subsets had.

Regarding this clone: Its matching antigen is unknown.

The J gene is TRBJ2-6, the V gene TRBV4-3, with D perhaps assigned TRBD1 or TRBD2 (6 bases each). The sequenced sample was memory CD8+ T cells from PBMCs. The subset: CD45RO+ cells pooled with CCR7-negative TemRA cells. The receptor was isolated from a man aged 18 to 30 in good health. Some clones in this sample may be carry-over from other donors' samples. CDR3: CASSRTPEGGTGANVLTF. Here the CDR3 DNA reads TGCGCCAGCAGCCGCACCCCCGAGGGGGGAACTGGGGCCAACGTCCTGACTTTC.